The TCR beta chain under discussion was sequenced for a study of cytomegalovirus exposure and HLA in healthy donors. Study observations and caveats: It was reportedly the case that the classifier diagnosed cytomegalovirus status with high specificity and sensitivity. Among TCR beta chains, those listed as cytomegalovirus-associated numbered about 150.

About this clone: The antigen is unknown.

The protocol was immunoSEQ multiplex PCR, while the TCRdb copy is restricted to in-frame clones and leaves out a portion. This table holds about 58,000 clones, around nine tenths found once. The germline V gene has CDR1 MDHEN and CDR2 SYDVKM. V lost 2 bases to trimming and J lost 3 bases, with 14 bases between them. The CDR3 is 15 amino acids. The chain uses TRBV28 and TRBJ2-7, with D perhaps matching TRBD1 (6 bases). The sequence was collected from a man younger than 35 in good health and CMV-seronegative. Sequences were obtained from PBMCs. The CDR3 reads CASSLAQGGLYEQYF. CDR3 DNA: TGTGCCAGCAGTTTAGCACAGGGCGGTCTCTACGAGCAGTACTTC. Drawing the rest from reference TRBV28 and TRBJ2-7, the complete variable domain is DVKVTQSSRYLVKRTGEKVFLECVQDMDHENMFWYRQDPGLGLRLIYFSYDVKMKEKGDIPEGYSVSREKKERFSLILESASTNQTSMYLCASSLAQGGLYEQYFGPGTRLTVT.